This TCR beta chain was obtained from a study of control samples from healthy donors and cancer patients. Generated by immunoSEQ multiplex PCR, the TCRdb table keeps only in-frame clones and is missing some. Seen here are 45,000 to 60,000 clones, around 80% observed once, and the top ten hold over 9%. The V gene end was trimmed by 1 base and the J gene end by 2 bases; junction bases not matched to a gene: 6. The germline CDR1 and CDR2 sequences are SGHDT and YYEEEE. CDR3 length equals 16 residues. This TCR was sampled from a man in his 70s in good health. The chain is built from TRBV5-6 and TRBJ2-3; TRBD2 matches 8 bases. The sample consisted of blood. CDR3 amino acids: CASSLRVAGSTDTQYF. The CDR3 DNA reads TGTGCCAGCAGCTTGCGGGTAGCGGGGTCCACAGATACGCAGTATTTT.